Below are 4 T cell receptor beta chains sequenced from a single sample in a study of CD8 T cells in ankylosing spondylitis. TCRdb analysed the 5' RACE reads with MiXCR anew, one entry per CDR3 protein. Of 36,000 or so distinct CDR3 sequences in the sample, roughly 12% were seen once. Sequenced material: synovial fluid, either unsorted or a sorted T cell fraction (not recorded which). Source of these receptors: a male donor with ankylosing spondylitis.

This rearrangement joins TRBV4-3 to TRBJ1-1, with a tentative D call TRBD1 (5 bases). Trimming took 4 bases from V and 1 from J, leaving 7 bases between them. CDR1 LGHNA and CDR2 YSLEER come from the germline V gene. The CDR3 contains 13 residues. The CDR3 nucleotides read TGCGCCAGCAGCCCGGGGGAGAACACTGAAGCTTTCTTT. Protein: CASSPGENTEAFF.

Many counts were recorded for this clonotype. The V call is TRBV19, the J call TRBJ1-2, with no clear D. CDR1 LNHDA and CDR2 SQIVND come from the germline V gene (reference sequence). V gave up 3 bases and J gave up 0 bases, with 8 bases separating them. This CDR3 has 14 amino acids. This chain's CDR3 is CASSIKETNYGYTF. The CDR3 DNA reads TGTGCCAGTAGTATTAAGGAAACTAACTATGGCTACACCTTC.

J is TRBJ2-3 and V is TRBV4-3; a weak D match, TRBD2 (6 bases). This CDR3 spans 16 amino acids. Trimming removed 4 bases at V and 0 bases at J, with 14 bases between. The V gene's germline CDR1 is LGHNA and CDR2 YSLEER. CDR3: CASSPRLEPSTDTQYF. The CDR3 region has the DNA TGCGCCAGCAGCCCACGACTAGAGCCCAGCACAGATACGCAGTATTTT.

This clonotype appeared many times. The chain links TRBV19 to TRBJ2-1, with D possibly TRBD2 on 5 matching bases. This CDR3 spans 13 amino acids. The V gene's germline CDR1 is LNHDA and CDR2 SQIVND (reference sequence). The germline V and J ends were trimmed by 5 bases and 9 bases, with 14 bases remaining between them. CDR3 nucleotides: TGTGCCAGTAGTCTCAGCGGACCCAGTGAGCAGTTCTTC. It yields the protein CASSLSGPSEQFF.